This T cell receptor (beta chain) comes out of a study of blood T cell repertoires in COVID-19. Across the whole study: The United States, Italy and Spain were the sources of the acute and convalescent COVID-19 samples. PBMCs, B-cell-depleted T cells, or T cells were the source of the cDNA or gDNA that made up the material.

The V and J ends lost 6 bases and 5 bases respectively, with 10 bases between them. The CDR3 is made up of 12 amino acids. Germline loops: CDR1 MNHNY, CDR2 SVGAGI (reference sequence). How the authors handled the data: Amplifying reference gene primers gave estimates of nucleated cell counts. Profiled with immunoSEQ multiplex PCR; TCRdb holds only in-frame clones, not every one. D and trimming were read from the DNA, whereas the V and J calls and clone size are those reported in that table. Here the sample spans 150,000 or so clones, around 84% being singletons. This TCR was sampled from a man older than 75 with acute or convalescent COVID-19. Material: peripheral blood. The V call is TRBV6-6, the J call TRBJ2-5, with D possibly matching TRBD2 (6 bases). This CDR3 is CASRLAQETQYF. The CDR3 DNA is TGTGCCAGCAGACTAGCTCAGGAGACCCAGTACTTC.